The clone carrying this T cell receptor (beta chain) was recorded a few times. The data are from a study of human T cells and chemical hapten exposure. Study in general: The sensitizing agent was 2% DPC, placed on about 2 cm by about 2 cm of upper inner arm skin.

For the library, individual cDNA molecules each received unique molecular identifiers. TCRdb recomputed calls from the RACE reads with MiXCR, one row per CDR3 protein. The profile shows 270,000 or so distinct CDR3 sequences, just under 8% of them singletons. Time point meaning: pre-sensitization, week 0. Treatment noted: therapeutic diphenylcyclopropenone sensitization with weekly scalp DPC. Germline values: CDR1 SGHKS, CDR2 YYEKEE (reference sequence). The CDR3 covers 14 residues. With 0 bases removed from V and 4 bases from J, the gap between germline ends came to 10 bases. This sequence joins TRBV5-5 and TRBJ1-1; unclear D gene. The specimen comprised whole blood, sampled in connection with sensitization to the hapten diphenylcyclopropenone (DPC). This sequence originates from a man between 18 and 29 years old with alopecia areata. Some clones in this sample may be carry-over from other donors' samples. CDR3 protein: CASSLERVATEAFF. In nucleotides, the CDR3 is TGTGCCAGCAGCTTGGAGCGGGTTGCCACTGAAGCTTTCTTT.